These 24 T cell receptor beta chains originate from one sample sequenced in a study of OX40 agonist ivuxolimab in advanced cancers. This table comes from immunoSEQ multiplex PCR, and its TCRdb copy is limited to in-frame clones, with some not included. The sample lists around 60,000 clones; around 90% were seen once. The material sequenced was CD4+ or CD8+ T cells sorted from blood, taken in a trial of the OX40 agonist ivuxolimab. These receptors all stem from an adult with an advanced solid tumor such as melanoma, head and neck, liver or kidney cancer.

The gene calls are TRBV7-9 and TRBJ1-5; possible D gene TRBD1, 5 bases. From germline, CDR1 is SEHNR and CDR2 FQNEAQ (reference sequence). The CDR3 extends over 13 amino acids. Trimming took 1 base from V and 5 from J, leaving 6 bases between them. The CDR3 protein is CASSLGGDQPQHF. The CDR3 nucleotides are TGTGCCAGCAGCTTAGGGGGGGATCAGCCCCAGCATTTT. The whole variable domain, remainder taken from reference TRBV7-9 and TRBJ1-5, is DTGVSQNPRHKITKRGQNVTFRCDPISEHNRLYWYRQTLGQGPEFLTYFQNEAQLEKSRLLSDRFSAERPKGSFSTLEIQRTEQGDSAMYLCASSLGGDQPQHFGDGTRLSIL.

The rearrangement joins TRBV6-5 to TRBJ2-1, with 10 bases that match TRBD2. This CDR3 has 16 residues. Per the germline V gene, CDR1 is MNHEY and CDR2 is SVGAGI. Trimming took 0 bases from V and 8 from J; bases not matched to a gene: 7. As DNA, the CDR3 is TGTGCCAGCAGTTACTCACCAGCGGGGGGGCAAGATGAGCAGTTCTTC. Protein sequence: CASSYSPAGGQDEQFF.

The chain joins TRBV7-2 to TRBJ1-3; possible D gene TRBD1, 5 bases. CDR3 size: 15 residues. The germline V gene encodes CDR1 SGHTA and CDR2 FQGNSA. Trimming pared 4 bases from V and 0 bases from J, leaving 10 bases between. CDR3 sequence: CASSSQVTSGNTIYF. The CDR3 DNA is TGTGCCAGCAGCTCACAGGTCACCTCTGGAAACACCATATATTTT.

This chain links TRBV10-3 with TRBJ1-2; D gene unclear. Trimming removed 5 bases from V and 6 bases from J, with 10 bases in between. CDR3 length: 12 residues. Germline V gene data show CDR1 as ENHRY and CDR2 as SYGVKD. The CDR3 loop is CAISPVEDGYTF. For the CDR3, the DNA is TGTGCCATCAGTCCCGTGGAGGATGGCTACACCTTC.

The J gene is TRBJ2-3, the V gene TRBV27, with unresolved D. Between the trimmed V and J ends, which lost 0 bases and 4 bases, there was a span of 20 bases. The length of the CDR3 is 18 residues. Germline values: CDR1 MNHEY, CDR2 SMNVEV (reference sequence). The CDR3 here is CASSLSFLKGLVADTQYF. CDR3 sequence (DNA): TGTGCCAGCAGTTTATCATTCCTGAAAGGGCTAGTAGCAGATACGCAGTATTTT.

This chain uses TRBV18 with TRBJ1-5; D is unclear. CDR1 KGHSH and CDR2 LQKENI come from the germline V gene. The CDR3 runs to 11 residues. Trimming left V 5 bases short and J 7 bases short, with 6 bases between. The CDR3 DNA reads as TGTGCCAGCTCATCATGGCAGCCCCAGCATTTT. Residues: CASSSWQPQHF.

This chain joins TRBV4-2 and TRBJ2-2; D possibly corresponds to TRBD2 (5 bases). Trimming left V 0 bases short and J 1 base short, with 9 bases between. In germline, CDR1 is LGHNA, CDR2 YNFKEQ. The CDR3 is made up of 16 amino acids. The CDR3 nucleotides read TGTGCCAGCAGCCAAGAGGGTGGAGGGAACACCGGGGAGCTGTTTTTT. It translates to CASSQEGGGNTGELFF.

V and J are TRBV30 and TRBJ1-6; D not certain. V was cut by 7 bases and J by 7 bases, with 14 bases left in between. Germline assignment: CDR1 GTSNPN and CDR2 SVGIG (reference sequence). There are 13 residues in the CDR3. As DNA, the CDR3 is TGTGCCTTAACGGCGTACGAAAATTCACCCCTCCACTTT. Its translation: CALTAYENSPLHF.

The rearrangement links TRBV5-1 to TRBJ2-1; unclear D gene. Trimming shortened V by 5 bases and J by 7 bases, and 13 bases separated the two germline ends. CDR1 SGHRS and CDR2 YFSETQ come from the germline V gene. CDR3 length: 13 amino acids. CDR3 loop: CASSYQYRNEQFF. In DNA, the CDR3 is TGCGCCAGCAGTTACCAGTATAGGAATGAGCAGTTCTTC.

The chain joins TRBV9 to TRBJ2-3, with 7 bases fitting TRBD2. Germline V CDR1 and CDR2: SGDLS, YYNGEE. The junction had 5 bases not matched to a gene; V was cut back by 2 bases and J by 2 bases. The CDR3 spans 15 residues. The CDR3, as DNA: TGTGCCAGCAGCGTCGGAGCGGGGCCCACAGATACGCAGTATTTT. Protein sequence: CASSVGAGPTDTQYF.

The chain uses TRBV19 and TRBJ2-5, with D possibly being TRBD1 (6 bases). CDR1 is LNHDA, CDR2 SQIVND, per germline (reference sequence). The CDR3 covers 15 residues. V dropped 5 bases and J dropped 2 bases, with 15 bases sitting between them. The CDR3 sequence is CASSPGGGTQETQYF. The CDR3 DNA sequence: TGTGCCAGTAGTCCTGGGGGCGGAACACAAGAGACCCAGTACTTC.

This chain links TRBV4-1 with TRBJ1-3; weak D call: TRBD1 (6 bases). Between the trimmed V and J ends, which lost 0 bases and 0 bases, there was a span of 15 bases. Germline V gene lookup returns CDR1 MGHRA and CDR2 YSYEKL. The CDR3 loop spans 18 amino acids. The DNA for the CDR3 is TGCGCCAGCAGCCAAGAGATCGCGGGGGGCCCCTCTGGAAACACCATATATTTT. It specifies CASSQEIAGGPSGNTIYF.

The chain couples TRBV25-1 to TRBJ2-4; 8 nucleotides match TRBD2. This CDR3 spans 17 amino acids. Germline V gene data show CDR1 as MGHDK and CDR2 as SYGVNS. V gave up 0 bases and J gave up 6 bases; unmatched junction bases: 10. CDR3: CASSEYGVGLAGNIQYF. The CDR3 DNA follows: TGTGCCAGCAGTGAATACGGGGTCGGGCTAGCGGGAAACATTCAGTACTTC. The variable domain in full, with the rest retrieved from reference TRBV25-1 and TRBJ2-4, is EADIYQTPRYLVIGTGKKITLECSQTMGHDKMYWYQQDPGMELHLIHYSYGVNSTEKGDLSSESTVSRIRTEHFPLTLESARPSHTSQYLCASSEYGVGLAGNIQYFGAGTRLSVL.

This clone came up a few times. This rearrangement joins TRBV7-6 to TRBJ1-2; 7 nucleotides line up with TRBD1. CDR1 is SGHVS and CDR2 is FNYEAQ in the germline V gene. Trimming at V came to 5 bases and at J to 3 bases, leaving 9 bases not matched to a gene. The CDR3 is made up of 15 amino acids. CDR3 nucleotide sequence: TGTGCCAGCAGCCCGCGACAGGGAGCAGACTATGGCTACACCTTC. Protein: CASSPRQGADYGYTF.

The chain recombines TRBV6-9 with TRBJ1-2, with 9 bases aligning to TRBD1. The ends lost 6 bases at V and 4 bases at J; junction bases unmatched: 6. Germline lookup yields CDR1 MNHGY and CDR2 SVAAGI. The CDR3 loop spans 14 amino acids. The CDR3 DNA reads as TGTGCCAGCAGCAATACAGGGGGCTCCTATGGCTACACCTTC. Protein sequence: CASSNTGGSYGYTF.

The chain uses TRBV10-3 and TRBJ2-2; no reliable D call. This CDR3 spans 12 amino acids. The V gene's germline CDR1 is ENHRY and CDR2 SYGVKD. Trimming removed 7 bases from V and 1 base from J, with 4 bases in between. The CDR3 DNA reads as TGTGCCATCACAGGGAACACCGGGGAGCTGTTTTTT. This encodes CAITGNTGELFF.

The V and J genes are TRBV29-1 and TRBJ1-4; D uncertain. CDR1 is SQVTM and CDR2 is ANQGSEA in the germline V gene. This CDR3 region has 12 residues. Trimming took off 4 bases at V and 5 bases at J, with 8 bases between the two ends. The CDR3 DNA sequence: TGCAGCGTTGGAGGCGGAAATGAAAAACTGTTTTTT. This encodes CSVGGGNEKLFF.

This sequence joins TRBV2 and TRBJ2-3; the D is unclear. The V gene lost 2 bases and the J gene lost 2 bases, with 11 bases spanning the gap. CDR3 length: 15 residues. Germline assignment: CDR1 SNHLY and CDR2 FYNNEI. The CDR3 DNA follows: TGTGCCAGCAGTGAAAGGCGCAGTCTCACAGATACGCAGTATTTT. As protein: CASSERRSLTDTQYF.

The sample holds a few counts of this clone. V usage is TRBV4-3 and J usage is TRBJ1-2, with D perhaps matching TRBD1 (6 bases). Per germline, CDR1 LGHNA and CDR2 YSLEER. The CDR3 extends over 12 amino acids. The V end was cut by 4 bases, the J end by 8 bases, with 11 bases between. The DNA for the CDR3 is TGCGCCAGCAGCCGGGACATGCGAGGCTACACCTTC. Protein product: CASSRDMRGYTF.

The gene calls are TRBV11-3 and TRBJ2-1; D is perhaps TRBD2 (7 bases). Trimming took 1 base from V and 9 from J, leaving 16 bases between them. Germline CDR1 SGHNT, CDR2 YENEEA. This CDR3 has 15 amino acids. The chain's CDR3 is CASSLGAGAVGEQFF. The CDR3 DNA reads TGTGCCAGCAGCTTAGGGGCGGGGGCAGTGGGTGAGCAGTTCTTC.

The chain is built from TRBV2 and TRBJ2-7, with TRBD1 matching 12 bases. J gave up 0 bases and V 5 bases, and 2 bases lay outside the gene matches. Germline CDR1 is SNHLY and CDR2 is FYNNEI. The CDR3 sequence is 15 residues long. The CDR3 sequence is CASSRDRGLSYEQYF. CDR3 DNA: TGTGCCAGCAGTCGGGACAGGGGGCTCTCCTACGAGCAGTACTTC.

J is TRBJ2-3 and V is TRBV18; D unclear. Trimming took off 5 bases at V and 2 bases at J, with 2 bases between the two ends. The germline CDR1 and CDR2 sequences are KGHSH and LQKENI. The CDR3 loop spans 11 amino acids. CDR3 protein: CASSDTDTQYF. The CDR3 DNA sequence: TGTGCCAGCTCAGACACAGATACGCAGTATTTT. The whole variable domain, filled in from reference TRBV18 and TRBJ2-3, reads NAGVMQNPRHLVRRRGQEARLRCSPMKGHSHVYWYRQLPEEGLKFMVYLQKENIIDESGMPKERFSAEFPKEGPSILRIQQVVRGDSAAYFCASSDTDTQYFGPGTRLTVL.

The chain has TRBV5-1 and TRBJ2-2, with TRBD1 matching over 9 bases. V gave up 1 base and J gave up 4 bases; unmatched junction bases: 8. The CDR3 covers 17 residues. Germline CDR1 SGHRS, CDR2 YFSETQ. The CDR3 loop reads CASSLNPTGGGTGELFF. The CDR3 nucleotides read TGCGCCAGCAGCTTGAACCCGACAGGGGGAGGCACCGGGGAGCTGTTTTTT.

The chain is built from TRBV7-8 and TRBJ1-4; maybe TRBD1 (5 bases). This CDR3 is built from 15 residues. The V end lost 5 bases, the J end lost 5 bases, and 15 bases lay between the germline ends. Looked up from germline, CDR1 is SGHVS and CDR2 is FQNEAQ. The CDR3 nucleotides are TGTGCCAGCAGCAGGCCAGGGTTTGCAAATGAAAAACTGTTTTTT. It encodes CASSRPGFANEKLFF. The variable domain in full, completed from reference TRBV7-8 and TRBJ1-4, reads GAGVSQSPRYKVAKRGQDVALRCDPISGHVSLFWYQQALGQGPEFLTYFQNEAQLDKSGLPSDRFFAERPEGSVSTLKIQRTQQEDSAVYLCASSRPGFANEKLFFGSGTQLSVL.